Sequencing of this T cell receptor beta chain was carried out in a study of post-analysis software for immune sequencing data. Study context: Relapsing-remitting, secondary progressive and progressive-relapsing multiple sclerosis were all included among the disease courses.

This clonotype was counted only a few times. cDNA libraries of TCR beta carried unique molecular identifiers. TCRdb re-called the PCR reads with MiXCR, one entry per CDR3 protein. The table shows hundreds of thousands of distinct CDR3 sequences, with 25% to 30% occurring only once. The material sequenced was blood. This TCR came from a girl aged 10 to 17 with multiple sclerosis.

CDR3 nucleotide sequence: TGCAGTGCTCCGGACAGAACTCAAGAGACCCAGTACTTC. This sequence encodes CSAPDRTQETQYF. The J gene is TRBJ2-5, the V gene TRBV20-1; maybe TRBD1 (6 bases). The germline gives CDR1 DFQATT, CDR2 SNEGSKA (reference sequence). The V end was cut by 5 bases, the J end by 2 bases, with 12 bases between. The CDR3 consists of 13 residues.